This T cell receptor beta chain was identified in a study of cytomegalovirus exposure and HLA in healthy donors. The CDR3 covers 14 residues. The germline gives CDR1 LGHNA, CDR2 YSLEER. V was cut by 4 bases and J by 5 bases, with 12 bases left in between. The sample holds a few counts of this clone. The PCR was carried out with 60 Vbeta primers and 13 Jbeta primers. Here immunoSEQ multiplex PCR was the method, and the copy in TCRdb shows in-frame clones only, minus some. The sample lists about 160,000 clones, around 77% occurring once. The sequence came from a man aged 50 or older in good health and CMV-seropositive. Sequencing was carried out using PBMCs. The chain employs TRBV4-3 and TRBJ2-4; TRBD2 might be the D (6 bases). The CDR3 DNA sequence: TGCGCCAGCAGCCCGTGGACGGGAGAAAACATTCAGTACTTC. Residues: CASSPWTGENIQYF.